The clone carrying this T cell receptor beta chain was picked up many times. Its antigen is unknown. Trimming stripped 6 bases from V and 5 bases from J, with 13 bases between. The CDR3 totals 13 residues. The sample comes from a study of T cells in Graves' hyperthyroidism and ophthalmopathy. Study outcomes and limitations: In the analysis, a 13 V-J model separated ophthalmopathy from stable hyperthyroidism.

Authors of the study amplified TCR beta CDR3 regions from RNA transcripts. TCR CDR3 underwent first-round RT-PCR with the HTBI primer set. One entry per CDR3 protein results from TCRdb running MiXCR on the multiplex PCR reads. The sample yields roughly 380,000 distinct CDR3 sequences, 15% to 20% seen once. The sequenced sample consisted of blood. This chain uses TRBV12-3 or TRBV12-4 with TRBJ1-2; a weak D match, TRBD1 (6 bases). This receptor was identified in a young woman with Graves' hyperthyroidism. CDR3 in DNA: TGTGCCAGCAGAACGGGACACCATTATGGCTACACCTTC. This sequence encodes CASRTGHHYGYTF.